One and the same sample provided the 27 T cell receptor beta chains below, sequenced in a study of neoadjuvant nivolumab and ipilimumab in lung cancer (dated by TCRdb to between 2020 and 2021). The library was built by means of the immunoSEQ multiplex PCR assay. TCRdb took this table from immuneACCESS and kept in-frame rearrangements with V and J called. Such tables lack part of the clones; where checked against another copy, unresolved V genes explain under half of the gap, and the rest is unexplained. The sample includes 30,000 to 35,000 clones, with about nine tenths observed a single time. Almost 5% of the sample comes from the top ten. Interpreted using the paper, the time point label stands for: at surgical resection after neoadjuvant nivolumab +/- ipilimumab. The sample consisted of peripheral blood, taken after neoadjuvant nivolumab, alone or with ipilimumab, at or shortly before surgery. These receptors all stem from an adult with non-small cell lung cancer.

The rearrangement links TRBV7-9 to TRBJ2-3, with 13 bases that match TRBD2. The CDR3 loop spans 16 amino acids. Looked up from germline, CDR1 is SEHNR and CDR2 is FQNEAQ (reference sequence). Trimming removed 4 bases from V and 5 bases from J; junction bases left unmatched: 6. The CDR3 coding sequence is TGTGCCAGCAGCTCGTGGACTAGCGGGGGCCTAGATACGCAGTATTTT. This gives the protein CASSSWTSGGLDTQYF.

V usage is TRBV5-1 and J usage is TRBJ1-2; D ambiguous. Germline-derived CDR1 and CDR2 are SGHRS and YFSETQ. V lost 4 bases and J lost 2, with 12 bases in between. This CDR3 is 14 amino acids long. CDR3 protein: CASSPRGGNYGYTF. Written as DNA, the CDR3 is TGCGCCAGCAGCCCTCGGGGAGGGAACTATGGCTACACCTTC.

This rearrangement joins TRBV7-8 to TRBJ1-2; the match to TRBD1 covers 7 bases. Looked up from germline, CDR1 is SGHVS and CDR2 is FQNEAQ. This CDR3 contains 15 residues. The junction had 8 bases not matched to a gene; V was cut back by 3 bases and J by 4 bases. CDR3 sequence: CASSFDDRAGYGYTF. DNA for the CDR3: TGTGCCAGCAGCTTTGACGACAGGGCTGGCTATGGCTACACCTTC.

This sequence joins TRBV2 and TRBJ2-5; 13 bases line up with TRBD2. The V and J ends lost 6 bases and 5 bases, in that order; junction bases with no gene match: 6. Germline CDR1 and CDR2: SNHLY and FYNNEI. The CDR3 is 15 residues long. Written as DNA, the CDR3 is TGTGCCAGCAGCGCCGGACTAGCGGGGGTTGAGACCCAGTACTTC. This codes for CASSAGLAGVETQYF.

CDR3 bases: TGTGCCAGCAGCCCCAGGACAGGGTTCGTCTTGAACACTGAAGCTTTCTTT. Translation gives CASSPRTGFVLNTEAFF. The chain recombines TRBV11-2 with TRBJ1-1; 8 bases agree with TRBD1. Germline V lookup: CDR1 SGHAT, CDR2 FQNNGV. J was trimmed by 0 bases and V by 5 bases; bases with no gene match: 11. CDR3 size: 17 residues.

The genes are TRBV12-5 and TRBJ2-5; TRBD1 matches 7 bases. Unmatched junction bases numbered 8, after V lost 3 bases and J lost 4 bases. Germline CDR1 reads LGHNT; CDR2 reads FRNRAP. The CDR3 extends over 15 amino acids. The CDR3 sequence: CASGFDRVAGETQYF. CDR3 sequence (DNA): TGTGCTAGTGGTTTTGACAGGGTGGCAGGAGAGACCCAGTACTTC.

The CDR3 DNA follows: TGTGCCAGCAGTTTATACAGGGACCAGCAGCCCCAGCATTTT. Translated: CASSLYRDQQPQHF. V usage is TRBV6-5 and J usage is TRBJ1-5, with D possibly TRBD1 on 6 matching bases. V was cut by 4 bases and J by 7 bases, with 14 bases left in between. From germline, CDR1 is MNHEY and CDR2 SVGAGI. The CDR3 covers 14 residues.

This clone was observed once. This rearrangement joins TRBV4-2 to TRBJ1-6, with 8 bases that match TRBD1. The CDR3 length is 15 residues. Germline values: CDR1 LGHNA, CDR2 YNFKEQ. V dropped 1 base and J dropped 7; count of bases not matched to a gene: 3. The DNA for the CDR3 is TGTGCCAGCAGCCAAGGGCAGGGGGCAAATTCACCCCTCCACTTT. Amino acid sequence: CASSQGQGANSPLHF.

The CDR3 sequence: CASYSGTGVVRYGYTF. CDR3 DNA sequence: TGTGCCAGCTACTCCGGGACAGGGGTAGTAAGGTATGGCTACACCTTC. The V call is TRBV2, the J call TRBJ1-2; 10 nucleotides line up with TRBD1. The CDR3 runs to 16 residues. CDR1 and CDR2 (germline): SNHLY, FYNNEI. Trimming cost V 8 bases and J 5 bases; bases outside gene matches: 14.

The genes are TRBV6-1 and TRBJ2-6, with D tentatively TRBD1 (5 bases). Germline CDR1 is MNHNS and CDR2 is SASEGT. V was pared by 0 bases and J by 2 bases, with 8 bases between. The CDR3 is made up of 16 amino acids. CDR3 in DNA: TGTGCCAGCAGTGAAGCACAAGGGGCTGGGGCCAACGTCCTGACTTTC. It codes for CASSEAQGAGANVLTF.

The chain uses TRBV25-1 and TRBJ2-7; 7 bases fit TRBD1. J gave up 6 bases and V 6 bases, and 5 bases lay outside the gene matches. CDR1 is MGHDK, CDR2 SYGVNS, per germline. The CDR3 runs to 12 residues. The CDR3 reads CASSRTGREQYF. CDR3 coding DNA: TGTGCCAGCAGCCGGACAGGCCGCGAGCAGTACTTC.

This clone occurred once. The rearrangement joins TRBV9 to TRBJ1-2, with D unclear. The CDR3 runs 16 residues. The germline V gene has CDR1 SGDLS and CDR2 YYNGEE. V dropped 1 base and J dropped 4 bases, with 17 bases sitting between them. CDR3 sequence: CASSVIAGINPYGYTF. DNA of the CDR3: TGTGCCAGCAGCGTAATAGCAGGCATCAACCCCTATGGCTACACCTTC.

The V call is TRBV6-5, the J call TRBJ1-2, with TRBD1 matching over 7 bases. The trim removed 3 bases at V and 4 bases at J, leaving 5 bases unmatched. From germline, CDR1 is MNHEY and CDR2 SVGAGI. This CDR3 contains 14 residues. The CDR3 DNA reads TGTGCCAGCAGTTATGCGGACAGGCCCTATGGCTACACCTTC. Translating gives CASSYADRPYGYTF.

The chain recombines TRBV19 with TRBJ1-3; D call uncertain. V lost 6 bases and J 4 bases, leaving 13 bases between the germline ends. From germline, CDR1 is LNHDA and CDR2 SQIVND (reference sequence). This CDR3 region has 14 residues. CDR3 in amino acids: CASRGDTFGNTIYF. The CDR3 nucleotides read TGTGCCAGTAGGGGAGACACGTTCGGAAACACCATATATTTT.

In this sample, this clone turned up once. The chain has TRBV11-3 and TRBJ2-7, with D unclear. V lost 3 bases, J lost 5 bases, and 8 bases lay in between. CDR1 SGHNT and CDR2 YENEEA come from the germline V gene. The CDR3 contains 12 residues. The CDR3 region is CASSFRQDEQYF. CDR3 coding DNA: TGTGCCAGCAGCTTTCGCCAAGACGAGCAGTACTTC. Looking up the rest from reference TRBV11-3 and TRBJ2-7 gives the full variable domain: EAGVVQSPRYKIIEKKQPVAFWCNPISGHNTLYWYLQNLGQGPELLIRYENEEAVDDSQLPKDRFSAERLKGVDSTLKIQPAELGDSAVYLCASSFRQDEQYFGPGTRLTVT.

The genes are TRBV5-4 and TRBJ1-1, with D uncertain. Per germline, CDR1 SGHNT and CDR2 YYREEE (reference sequence). The CDR3 loop spans 15 amino acids. Trimming pared 0 bases from V and 4 bases from J, leaving 13 bases between. In DNA form, the CDR3 reads TGTGCCAGCAGCTTGGAATCAGAGGGAGCCACTGAAGCTTTCTTT. Amino acid sequence: CASSLESEGATEAFF.

This chain uses TRBV5-1 with TRBJ1-4; tentatively, D is TRBD1 (5 bases). Germline V CDR1 and CDR2: SGHRS, YFSETQ. The CDR3 loop spans 13 amino acids. V was trimmed by 5 bases and J by 8 bases, leaving 13 bases between them. The CDR3 reads CASSWDLREKLFF. The CDR3, as DNA: TGCGCCAGCAGTTGGGACTTGCGGGAAAAACTGTTTTTT.

V is TRBV18 and J is TRBJ2-3; 9 bases are shared with TRBD1. This CDR3 is 17 amino acids long. CDR1 KGHSH and CDR2 LQKENI come from the germline V gene. Losses at the gene ends were 3 bases for V and 5 bases for J; bases not matched to a gene: 12. The CDR3 is CASSPLRTGDGLDTQYF. In DNA form, the CDR3 reads TGTGCCAGCTCACCGCTCCGGACAGGGGATGGATTAGATACGCAGTATTTT.

The chain is built from TRBV11-2 and TRBJ1-1; no firm D call. The germline V gene has CDR1 SGHAT and CDR2 FQNNGV. V lost 0 bases and J 6 bases, leaving 11 bases between the germline ends. The CDR3 extends over 14 amino acids. The CDR3 region is CASSLERVSAEAFF. CDR3 bases: TGTGCCAGCAGCTTAGAGCGGGTGAGCGCTGAAGCTTTCTTT.

The chain combines TRBV7-3 with TRBJ2-2; possibly TRBD2 for D (6 bases). Trimming pared 4 bases from V and 1 base from J, leaving 13 bases between. This CDR3 is 16 amino acids long. The germline gives CDR1 SGHTA, CDR2 FQGTGA. The CDR3 sequence is CASSSHGGENTGELFF. DNA of the CDR3: TGTGCCAGCAGCTCCCACGGGGGAGAGAACACCGGGGAGCTGTTTTTT.

This clone was counted a single time. The chain combines TRBV9 with TRBJ1-1; weak D call: TRBD1 (5 bases). CDR1 and CDR2 from the germline V gene are SGDLS and YYNGEE. The CDR3 is 13 residues long. V lost 4 bases, J lost 8 bases, and 15 bases lay in between. The CDR3 DNA reads as TGTGCCAGCAGCCCTGGGACGCCCCGCGAAGCTTTCTTT. Protein product: CASSPGTPREAFF.

The V and J genes are TRBV19 and TRBJ2-7, with 8 bases matching TRBD1. Germline-derived CDR1 and CDR2 are LNHDA and SQIVND (reference sequence). V lost 6 bases to trimming and J lost 2 bases; unmatched junction nucleotides: 6. The CDR3 has 14 amino acids. The CDR3 bases are TGTGCCAGTAGCAGACAGGGGAACACCTACGAGCAGTACTTC. Translation gives CASSRQGNTYEQYF.

The chain employs TRBV2 and TRBJ2-3; D may be TRBD1 (7 bases). This CDR3 is built from 15 residues. CDR1 and CDR2 (germline): SNHLY, FYNNEI. Trimming stripped 4 bases from V and 4 bases from J, with 15 bases between. CDR3 loop: CASSVQGSGADTQYF. The CDR3 region has the DNA TGTGCCAGCAGTGTACAGGGGTCGGGGGCAGATACGCAGTATTTT.

The chain is built from TRBV2 and TRBJ2-5; tentatively, D is TRBD2 (6 bases). Trimming took 5 bases from V and 5 from J, leaving 12 bases between them. The CDR3 runs to 13 residues. Germline values: CDR1 SNHLY, CDR2 FYNNEI. The CDR3, as DNA: TGTGCCAGCAGTCGGGACCGGGGGGAGACCCAGTACTTC. Protein product: CASSRDRGETQYF.

The chain couples TRBV9 to TRBJ2-5; D uncertain. V was cut by 4 bases and J by 0 bases, with 19 bases left in between. The V gene's germline CDR1 is SGDLS and CDR2 YYNGEE. The CDR3 covers 17 residues. The CDR3 is CASSRIGRPGYQETQYF. DNA of the CDR3: TGTGCCAGCAGCCGTATCGGTAGGCCTGGGTACCAAGAGACCCAGTACTTC.

V usage is TRBV18 and J usage is TRBJ2-7; D may be TRBD1 (6 bases). The V gene lost 1 base and the J gene lost 4 bases, with 8 bases spanning the gap. Per germline, CDR1 KGHSH and CDR2 LQKENI. The CDR3 runs 13 residues. The CDR3, as DNA: TGTGCCAGCTCACCACAGACAGGTTACGAGCAGTACTTC. Translation: CASSPQTGYEQYF.

This rearrangement joins TRBV6-1 to TRBJ1-6; tentative D call: TRBD1 (5 bases). V lost 1 base, J lost 6 bases, and 10 bases lay in between. The CDR3 covers 15 residues. The germline gives CDR1 MNHNS, CDR2 SASEGT. DNA for the CDR3: TGTGCCAGCAGTGAAGGGCCAGGGCTTAATTCACCCCTCCACTTT. It yields the protein CASSEGPGLNSPLHF.